The 27 T cell receptor beta chains given below trace back to one sample, sequenced in a study of tumor-infiltrating lymphocytes in primary liver carcinoma. The template, approximately 500 ng total RNA, yielded TCR beta cDNA made with a constant-region primer. Three rounds of nested multiplex PCR with slightly modified ARM-PCR produced TCR beta libraries. Both of the initial two PCR rounds ran for approximately 11 cycles and employed TRBV1-TRBV30 forward primers alongside a C-beta reverse primer. Via MiXCR, TCRdb re-called the multiplex PCR reads, giving one row per CDR3 protein. The sample contains around 330,000 distinct CDR3 sequences, 50% to 70% of which appear only once. For blood RNA, unsorted whole blood served as the source, and germline DNA was extracted too. Sequencing input: peripheral blood. These receptors all come from a man between 40 and 49 years old with primary liver carcinoma and hepatitis B virus infection.

This clonotype was picked up one time. A read error may explain this, as a much larger clone is one base away. This chain connects TRBV5-4 to TRBJ2-1; 9 bases match TRBD2. In germline, CDR1 is SGHNT, CDR2 YYREEE (reference sequence). The CDR3 sequence is 17 residues long. This CDR3 reads CASSLSSSGKANNVQFF. For the CDR3, the DNA is TGTGCCAGCAGCTTATCCTCTAGCGGGAAAGCTAACAATGTGCAGTTCTTC.

This clonotype was seen repeatedly, ten times or more. The V call is TRBV6-5, the J call TRBJ2-7; D tentatively reads TRBD1 or TRBD2 (5 bases each). Germline CDR1 MNHEY, CDR2 SVGAGI. The CDR3 loop spans 17 amino acids. V dropped 6 bases and J dropped 3 bases, with 24 bases sitting between them. DNA for the CDR3: TGTGCCAGCAGGAGGGCAGGGTTGGGAAGTGGGGTCTACGAGCAGTACTTC. It translates to CASRRAGLGSGVYEQYF.

The chain employs TRBV10-2 and TRBJ2-7; possibly TRBD2 for D (6 bases). This CDR3 spans 15 amino acids. CDR1 is WSHSY and CDR2 is SAAADI in the germline V gene. V was cut by 0 bases and J by 7 bases, with 16 bases left in between. The CDR3 DNA sequence: TGCGCCAGCAGTGAGTCGCTCAGTCCGGCGGGGGAGCAGTACTTC. This codes for CASSESLSPAGEQYF.

As to this clonotype: Possible read error: a much larger clone is one base away. The chain carries TRBV4-1 and TRBJ2-1, with D unclear. CDR1 and CDR2 from the germline V gene are MGHRA and YSYEKL. The CDR3 length is 15 residues. The CDR3 DNA reads as TGCGCCAGCAACCAAGAGTCACTCCCTAGGGATGAGCAGTTCTTC. It is translated as CASNQESLPRDEQFF.

Remarks on this clonotype: Germline and junction disagree at one end, which may indicate a read error. This chain links TRBV6-1 with TRBJ2-2, with a weak D call TRBD1 (5 bases). CDR1 MNHNS and CDR2 SASEGT come from the germline V gene. The CDR3 totals 14 residues. The CDR3, as DNA: TGCGCCAGCAATGAAATAAGGGGAACTGGGGAGCTGTTTTTT. It translates to CASNEIRGTGELFF.

The rearrangement links TRBV12-3 or TRBV12-4 to TRBJ2-2, with D unclear. The CDR3 contains 12 residues. The V end lost 5 bases, the J end lost 7 bases, and 8 bases lay between the germline ends. CDR3 sequence reads: CASSPYNGELFF. The CDR3 DNA is TGTGCCAGCAGTCCATATAACGGGGAGCTGTTTTTT.

In regard to this clonotype: At one end the junction does not follow the germline gene, possibly because of a read error. V and J are TRBV6-5 and TRBJ2-3, with D possibly being TRBD2 (6 bases). Germline CDR1 and CDR2: MNHEY and SVGAGI. The CDR3 is 17 amino acids. CDR3 sequence (DNA): TGTACCAGCAGGAACGTGGGTGCGGGACGGTACACAGATACGCAGTATTTT. Translation gives CTSRNVGAGRYTDTQYF.

The rearrangement uses TRBV5-1 and TRBJ2-2; 9 nucleotides match TRBD1. The J segment lost 7 bases and the V segment lost 3 bases, leaving 4 bases of the junction unmatched. Germline CDR1 reads SGHRS; CDR2 reads YFSETQ. CDR3 length: 14 residues. In DNA form, the CDR3 reads TGCGCCAGCAGCTGGGGACAGGGCTACGGGGAGCTGTTTTTT. It yields the protein CASSWGQGYGELFF.

As concerns this clonotype: This may be a read error: a much more frequent sequence differs by one nucleotide. The rearrangement uses TRBV5-4 and TRBJ2-1; D is possibly TRBD1 (6 bases). This CDR3 has 15 residues. V was cut by 4 bases and J by 2 bases, with 13 bases left in between. CDR1 and CDR2 (germline): SGHNT, YYREEE (reference sequence). This CDR3 is CASSMVQGTYNEQFF. The DNA of the CDR3 is TGTGCCAGCAGCATGGTACAGGGCACCTACAATGAGCAGTTCTTC.

This clonotype has at least ten counts. V and J are TRBV12-3 or TRBV12-4 and TRBJ2-1, with 7 bases aligning to TRBD1. The junction had 11 bases not matched to a gene; V was cut back by 5 bases and J by 4 bases. The CDR3 runs to 16 residues. CDR3 in DNA: TGTGCCAGCAGTGGAGCCCCCGGGACAGAATACAATGAGCAGTTCTTC. The encoded protein is CASSGAPGTEYNEQFF.

The CDR3 spells CSATGPSLAANTDTQYF. CDR3 nucleotide sequence: TGCAGTGCTACGGGCCCTTCACTCGCGGCCAACACAGATACGCAGTATTTT. The V and J genes are TRBV20-1 and TRBJ2-3, with D unresolved. Germline V gives CDR1 DFQATT, CDR2 SNEGSKA (reference sequence). This CDR3 has 17 residues. The germline V and J ends were trimmed by 4 bases and 2 bases, with 22 bases remaining between them.

This clonotype was detected only once. This could be a read error, since a much larger clone is one nucleotide away. J is TRBJ2-1 and V is TRBV4-2, with a weak D call TRBD1 (5 bases). CDR3 length: 14 residues. The germline CDR1 and CDR2 sequences are LGHNA and YNFKEQ. CDR3 amino acids: CARSQDRGRDEQFF. The CDR3 DNA reads TGTGCCAGAAGCCAAGATAGGGGTAGGGATGAGCAGTTCTTC.

This clonotype was picked up a small number of times. The chain couples TRBV6-5 to TRBJ2-3, with a possible D match to TRBD2 (6 bases). Germline V CDR1 and CDR2: MNHEY, SVGAGI. Trimming stripped 0 bases from V and 0 bases from J, with 7 bases between. The CDR3 extends over 15 amino acids. CDR3 coding DNA: TGTGCCAGCAGTTACTCAAGCGGGAGCACAGATACGCAGTATTTT. Residues: CASSYSSGSTDTQYF.

As for this clonotype: A much bigger clone sits one base away, suggesting this may be a read error. The chain links TRBV16 to TRBJ2-5; D gene ambiguous. Germline V gene data show CDR1 as KGHSY and CDR2 as FQNENV. The CDR3 is 15 residues long. CDR3 bases: TGTGCCTGCAGCCAATCTCCGGCGTCCCAAGAGACCCAGTACTTC. This codes for CACSQSPASQETQYF.

At least ten counts were recorded for this clonotype. The chain uses TRBV6-5 and TRBJ1-3; TRBD1 matches 10 bases. J gave up 3 bases and V 6 bases, and 5 bases lay outside the gene matches. Germline V gene data show CDR1 as MNHEY and CDR2 as SVGAGI. This CDR3 contains 15 residues. CDR3 nucleotide sequence: TGTGCCAGCAGCGAGACAGGGGGCGTTGGAAACACCATATATTTT. This codes for CASSETGGVGNTIYF.

This clonotype has just a few counts. The chain couples TRBV21-1 to TRBJ2-2; the table gives TRBD2 as D, unverified against the DNA. TRBV21-1 is annotated as a pseudogene. The CDR3 consists of 17 residues. The CDR3 DNA follows: TGTGCCAGCAGCAAAGGGCCGCGGGAGGGGCGGACCGGGGAGCTGTTTTTT. It translates to CASSKGPREGRTGELFF.

Points on this clonotype: A read error is possible here, since a much larger clone lies one base away. The chain links TRBV4-1 to TRBJ2-5, with D tentatively TRBD2 (6 bases). Trimming took off 1 base at V and 3 bases at J, with 12 bases between the two ends. Germline lookup yields CDR1 MGHRA and CDR2 YSYEKL. The CDR3 runs to 15 residues. The CDR3 reads CASSQVGGEKETQYF. The CDR3 bases are TGCGCCAGCAGCCAAGTGGGCGGGGAAAAAGAGACCCAGTACTTC.

The table lists this clonotype with a count of one. At one end, the junction sequence differs from germline, possibly due to a read error. The gene calls are TRBV6-2 or TRBV6-3 and TRBJ1-2; the D gene is possibly TRBD1 (5 bases). Germline V gives CDR1 MNHEY, CDR2 SVGEGT. This CDR3 spans 14 amino acids. The CDR3 DNA reads TGTGCCAGCAAGATGGACACCGGTCCCTATGTCTACACCTTC. As protein: CASKMDTGPYVYTF.

This clonotype was observed a handful of times. One end of the junction is discordant with germline, which a read error may explain. V gene TRBV11-2 combines with J gene TRBJ2-1; the D is unclear. Germline loops: CDR1 SGHAT, CDR2 FQNNGV. This CDR3 spans 12 amino acids. The CDR3 loop reads CASSPHYNEHFF. CDR3 sequence (DNA): TGTGCCAGCAGCCCCCACTACAATGAGCACTTCTTC.

This clonotype was seen a few times. The junction differs from germline at one of its ends, possibly a read error. In nucleotides, the CDR3 is TGTGCCAGCAGTCGGACAGGCTTGCACACCGGGGAGCTGCTTTTT. It yields the protein CASSRTGLHTGELLF. The rearrangement joins TRBV11-1 to TRBJ2-2; 7 bases line up with TRBD1. Germline V gene sequence: CDR1 SGHAT, CDR2 FQDESV (reference sequence). The CDR3 is 15 amino acids. Filled out from reference TRBV11-1 and TRBJ2-2, the complete variable domain reads EAEVAQSPRYKITEKSQAVAFWCDPISGHATLYWYRQILGQGPELLVQFQDESVVDDSQLPKDRFSAERLKGVDSTLKIQPAELGDSAMYLCASSRTGLHTGELLFGEGSRLTVL.

This clonotype was detected a few times. This chain links TRBV7-6 with TRBJ2-5, with TRBD2 matching over 11 bases. V gave up 4 bases and J gave up 1 base; unmatched junction bases: 8. CDR1 is SGHVS, CDR2 FNYEAQ, per germline. The CDR3 contains 17 residues. The CDR3, as DNA: TGTGCCAGCAGCTATGGCCTAGCGGGAGGTGGCCAAGAGACCCAGTACTTC. Amino acids: CASSYGLAGGGQETQYF.

Note on this clonotype: A much larger clonotype is one base distant, so this may be a read error. The J gene is TRBJ2-7, the V gene TRBV12-3 or TRBV12-4; 12 bases fit TRBD2. The CDR3 contains 17 residues. With V trimmed by 4 bases and J by 4 bases, 11 bases remained unmatched. CDR3 coding DNA: TGTGCCAGCAGTTCATCGCCCGGGACTAGCGGGCAATACGAGCAGTACTTC. This encodes CASSSSPGTSGQYEQYF.

Regarding this clonotype: A much bigger clone sits one base away, suggesting this may be a read error. The CDR3 sequence: CASSRTYEQCF. The CDR3 nucleotides are TGTGCCAGCAGCCGAACATACGAGCAGTGCTTC. The gene calls are TRBV6-6 and TRBJ2-7; D uncertain. The CDR3 contains 11 residues. Germline V lookup: CDR1 MNHNY, CDR2 SVGAGI (reference sequence).

There are many counts of this clonotype. The V and J genes are TRBV12-3 or TRBV12-4 and TRBJ2-5; possible D gene TRBD1, 5 bases. There are 16 residues in the CDR3. V gave up 6 bases and J gave up 1 base, with 18 bases separating them. The CDR3 DNA reads as TGTGCCAGCAGAGTTAGCACGCTAGGGGCCCAAGAGACCCAGTACTTC. Translation: CASRVSTLGAQETQYF.

Concerning this clonotype itself: At one end, the junction sequence differs from germline, possibly due to a read error. The rearrangement uses TRBV11-3 and TRBJ2-1, with unresolved D. The CDR3 runs 15 residues. The germline CDR1 and CDR2 sequences are SGHNT and YENEEA. The CDR3 sequence: CANSLRESSYNEQFF. The CDR3 coding sequence is TGTGCCAACAGCTTAAGAGAGAGCTCCTACAATGAGCAGTTCTTC.

Notes on this clonotype: This clone may be a read error of a much larger clone one base away. No conserved phenylalanine or tryptophan ends this CDR3, so it is likely a read error. This chain uses TRBV4-3 with TRBJ2-7; TRBD1 matches 11 bases. The germline CDR1 and CDR2 sequences are LGHNA and YSLEER. V dropped 2 bases and J dropped 6; count of bases not matched to a gene: 9. The CDR3 covers 16 residues. This CDR3 reads CASSQLLGQGAGEQYL. The CDR3 nucleotides are TGCGCCAGCAGCCAACTCCTCGGACAGGGGGCGGGCGAGCAGTACTTA.

This clonotype was counted a few times. The V gene is TRBV6-2 or TRBV6-3, the J gene TRBJ2-5, with D perhaps TRBD2 (6 bases). Trimming pared 0 bases from V and 0 bases from J, leaving 11 bases between. The CDR3 has 16 amino acids. The germline CDR1 and CDR2 sequences are MNHEY and SVGEGT. CDR3 DNA sequence: TGTGCCAGCAGTTACTCACCTGCGGGGCACCAAGAGACCCAGTACTTC. Protein product: CASSYSPAGHQETQYF.